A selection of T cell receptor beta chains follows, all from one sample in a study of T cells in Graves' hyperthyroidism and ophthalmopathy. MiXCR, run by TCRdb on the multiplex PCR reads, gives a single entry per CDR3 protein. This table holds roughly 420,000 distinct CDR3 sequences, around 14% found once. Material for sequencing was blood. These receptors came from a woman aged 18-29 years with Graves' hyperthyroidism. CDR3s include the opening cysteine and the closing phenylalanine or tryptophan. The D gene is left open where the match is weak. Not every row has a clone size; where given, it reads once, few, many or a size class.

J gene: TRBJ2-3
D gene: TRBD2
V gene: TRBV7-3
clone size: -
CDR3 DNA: TGTGCCAGCAGCTTGGGGCTAGCGGGGGTACTCACAGATACGCAGTATTTT
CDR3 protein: CASSLGLAGVLTDTQYF

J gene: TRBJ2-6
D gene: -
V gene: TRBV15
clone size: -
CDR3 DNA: TGTGCCACCAGCAGAGATCTGGGGAAAGTCTTGGCCAACGTCCTGACTTTC
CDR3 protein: CATSRDLGKVLANVLTF

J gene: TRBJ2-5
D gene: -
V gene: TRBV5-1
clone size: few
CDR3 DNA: TGCGCCAGCAGCCGTCCCGGGGATGAGACCCAGTACTTC
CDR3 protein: CASSRPGDETQYF

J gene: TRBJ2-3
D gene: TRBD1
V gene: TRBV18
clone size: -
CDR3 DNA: TGTGCCAGCTCACCACTCAGGACAGGGCTTCCCACAGATACGCAGTATTTT
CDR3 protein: CASSPLRTGLPTDTQYF

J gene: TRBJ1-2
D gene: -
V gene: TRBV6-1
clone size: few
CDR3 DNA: TGTGCCAGCAGTTTCTCCGGGAAGAACTATGGCTACACCTTC
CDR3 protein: CASSFSGKNYGYTF

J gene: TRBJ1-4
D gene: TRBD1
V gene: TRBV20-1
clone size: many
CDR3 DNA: TGCAGTGCCCTGGACAGGGTGGGTGAAAAACTGTTTTTT
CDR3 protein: CSALDRVGEKLFF

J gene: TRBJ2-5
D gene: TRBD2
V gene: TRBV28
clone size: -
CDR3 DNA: TGTGCCAGCAGCTTGACTAGCGGGGGGTACCAAGAGACCCAGTACTTC
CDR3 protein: CASSLTSGGYQETQYF

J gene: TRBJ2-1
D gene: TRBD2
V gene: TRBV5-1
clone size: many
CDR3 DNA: TGCGCCAGCAGCTTGGGGGGACTAGCGAGAGAGCAGTTCTTC
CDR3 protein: CASSLGGLAREQFF

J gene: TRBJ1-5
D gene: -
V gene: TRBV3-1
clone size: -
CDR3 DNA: TGTGCCAGCAGCTTGGCTATGGGACAGCCCCAGCATTTT
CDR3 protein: CASSLAMGQPQHF

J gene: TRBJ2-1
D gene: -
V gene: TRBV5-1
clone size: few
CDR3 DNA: TGCGCCAGCAGGGGGGGGGAGACAGGCCGAGAGCAGTTCTTC
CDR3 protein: CASRGGETGREQFF

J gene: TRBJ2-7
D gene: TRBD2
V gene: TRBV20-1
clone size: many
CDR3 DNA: TGCAGTGCTAGAAGCGGGAGGGGCTACGAGCAGTACTTC
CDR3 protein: CSARSGRGYEQYF

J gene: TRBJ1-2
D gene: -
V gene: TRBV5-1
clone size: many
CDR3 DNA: TGCGCCAGCAGCGTATTACAGGCAGGAGATGGCTACACCTTC
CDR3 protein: CASSVLQAGDGYTF

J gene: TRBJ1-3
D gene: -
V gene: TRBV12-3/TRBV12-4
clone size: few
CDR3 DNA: TGTGCCAGCAGAGTCGGGGTCCCCTCTGGAAACACCATATATTTT
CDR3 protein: CASRVGVPSGNTIYF

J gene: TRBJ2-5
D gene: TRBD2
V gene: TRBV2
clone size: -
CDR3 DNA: TGTGCCAGCACCCTGACTAGCGGGGGGCCATTCCAAGAGACCCAGTACTTC
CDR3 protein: CASTLTSGGPFQETQYF

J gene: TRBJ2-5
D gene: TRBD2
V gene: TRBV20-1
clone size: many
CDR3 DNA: TGCAGTGCTAGAGACCGACTAGCGGGGGTGAGAGAGACCCAGTACTTC
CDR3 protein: CSARDRLAGVRETQYF

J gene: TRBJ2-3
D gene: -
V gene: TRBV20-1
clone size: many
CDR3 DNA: TGCAGTGCGATGGACAGCGTCAGCACAGATACGCAGTATTTT
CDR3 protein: CSAMDSVSTDTQYF

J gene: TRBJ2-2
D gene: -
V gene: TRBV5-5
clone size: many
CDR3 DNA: TGTGCCAGCAGCCGCAGCGGGACATTCAACACCGGGGAGCTGTTTTTT
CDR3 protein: CASSRSGTFNTGELFF

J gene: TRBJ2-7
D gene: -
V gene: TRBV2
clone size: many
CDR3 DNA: TGTGCCAGCAGTGAAGCGCAGTACGAGCAGTACTTC
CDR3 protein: CASSEAQYEQYF

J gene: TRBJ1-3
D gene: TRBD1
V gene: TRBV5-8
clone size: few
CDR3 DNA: TGTGCCAGCTCCACGGACAGGGGTACGTTTGGAAACACCATATATTTT
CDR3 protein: CASSTDRGTFGNTIYF

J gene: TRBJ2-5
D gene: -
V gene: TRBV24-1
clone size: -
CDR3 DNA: TGTGCCACCAGCTGGCAGAATTCAGAGACCCAGTACTTC
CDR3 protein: CATSWQNSETQYF

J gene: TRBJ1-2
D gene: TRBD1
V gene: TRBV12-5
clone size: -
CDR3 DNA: TGTGCTAGTGGTTCTTCGGGACAGGCCAACTATGGCTACACCTTC
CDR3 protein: CASGSSGQANYGYTF

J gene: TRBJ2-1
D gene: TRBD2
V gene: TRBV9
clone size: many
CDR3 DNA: TGTGCCAGCAGCGTAGGGGCGAGCGGGAGGGTTAATGAGCAGTTCTTC
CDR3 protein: CASSVGASGRVNEQFF

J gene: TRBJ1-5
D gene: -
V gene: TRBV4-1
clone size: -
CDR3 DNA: TGCGCCAGCAGCCAAGAAGGGAAAGGGGGCAATCAGCCCCAGCATTTT
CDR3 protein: CASSQEGKGGNQPQHF

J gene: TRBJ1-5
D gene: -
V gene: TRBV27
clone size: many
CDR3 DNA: TGTGCCAGCAGCCACCTAGGGGCAGGGCTAAATCAGCCCCAGCATTTT
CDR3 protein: CASSHLGAGLNQPQHF

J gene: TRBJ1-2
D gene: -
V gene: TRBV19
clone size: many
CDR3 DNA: TGTGCCACCCTCCCGAGACAGACATCTAACTATGGCTACACCTTC
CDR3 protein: CATLPRQTSNYGYTF

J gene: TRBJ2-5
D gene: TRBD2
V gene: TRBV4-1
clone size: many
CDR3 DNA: TGCGCCAGCAGCCAAGACGTAGCGGGGGCCTGGTACCAAGAGACCCAGTACTTC
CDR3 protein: CASSQDVAGAWYQETQYF

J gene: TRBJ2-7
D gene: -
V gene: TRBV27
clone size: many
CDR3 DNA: TGTGCCAGCAGTTTGGCCCGCGGTCCGTCGGGGTTGACGAGGAGGGAGCAGTACTTC
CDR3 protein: CASSLARGPSGLTRREQYF

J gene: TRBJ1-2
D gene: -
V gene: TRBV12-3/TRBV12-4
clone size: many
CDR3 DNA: TGTGCCAGCAGTTTATCGGGAAGTTACTCCTATGGCTACACCTTC
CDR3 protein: CASSLSGSYSYGYTF

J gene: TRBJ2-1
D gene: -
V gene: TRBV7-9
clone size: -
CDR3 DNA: TGTGCCAGCAGCCCCCCTGGCGGGGCCGAGCAGTTCTTC
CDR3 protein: CASSPPGGAEQFF

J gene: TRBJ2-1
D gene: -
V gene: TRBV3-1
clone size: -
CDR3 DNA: TGTGCCAGCAGCCAACGGACTCCCTCCTACAATGAGCAGTTCTTC
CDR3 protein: CASSQRTPSYNEQFF

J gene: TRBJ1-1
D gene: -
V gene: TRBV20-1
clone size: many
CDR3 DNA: TGCAGTGCTAGAGATCAACAGGTAGACACTGAAGCTTTCTTT
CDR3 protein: CSARDQQVDTEAFF

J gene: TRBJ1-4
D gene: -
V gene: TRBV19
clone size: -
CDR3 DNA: TGTGCCAGTAGTCGTTCTACCGGGGACAATGAAAAACTGTTTTTT
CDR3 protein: CASSRSTGDNEKLFF

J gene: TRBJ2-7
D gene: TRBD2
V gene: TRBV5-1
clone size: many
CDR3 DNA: TGCGCCAGCAGCTTAACTAGCGGGCCGCCTCCCGAGCAGTACTTC
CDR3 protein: CASSLTSGPPPEQYF

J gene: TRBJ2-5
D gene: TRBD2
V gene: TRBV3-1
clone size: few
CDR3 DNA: TGTGCCAGCAGCCAAGTAGCGGGGGGGCGGGAGACCCAGTACTTC
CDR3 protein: CASSQVAGGRETQYF

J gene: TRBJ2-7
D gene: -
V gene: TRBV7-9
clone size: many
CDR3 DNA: TGTGCCAGCAGCTTCTGGGACGGCAGGGAGCAGTACTTC
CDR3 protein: CASSFWDGREQYF

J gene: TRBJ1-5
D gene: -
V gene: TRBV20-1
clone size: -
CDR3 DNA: TGCAGTGCTTCCCAGGACAGTAGCAATCAGCCCCAGCATTTT
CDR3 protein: CSASQDSSNQPQHF

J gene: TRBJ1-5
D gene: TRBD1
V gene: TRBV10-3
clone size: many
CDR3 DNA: TGTGCCATCAGTGACGGGCGACAGGGTGGACAGCCCCAGCATTTT
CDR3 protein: CAISDGRQGGQPQHF

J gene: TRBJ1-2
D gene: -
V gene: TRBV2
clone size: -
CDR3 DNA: TGTGCCAGCAGTGAAAGTGGGGGGGCCTATGGCTACACCTTC
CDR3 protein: CASSESGGAYGYTF

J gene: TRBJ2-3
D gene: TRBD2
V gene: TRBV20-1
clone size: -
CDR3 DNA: TGCAGTGCTACCCTCACCCCATCTAGCGGGGGGGGCACAGATACGCAGTATTTT
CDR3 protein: CSATLTPSSGGGTDTQYF

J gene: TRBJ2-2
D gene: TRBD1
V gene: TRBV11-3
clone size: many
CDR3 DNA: TGTGCCAGCAGCCACCGCGACAGGGAAAACACCGGGGAGCTGTTTTTT
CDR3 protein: CASSHRDRENTGELFF

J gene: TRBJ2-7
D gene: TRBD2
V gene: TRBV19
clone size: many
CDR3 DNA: TGTGCCAGTAGTCGGACTAGCGGGGACGAGCAGTACTTC
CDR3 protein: CASSRTSGDEQYF

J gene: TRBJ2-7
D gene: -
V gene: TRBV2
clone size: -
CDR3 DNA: TGTGCCAGCAGTGTTGGGGATCAGAAGCAATACTTC
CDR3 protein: CASSVGDQKQYF

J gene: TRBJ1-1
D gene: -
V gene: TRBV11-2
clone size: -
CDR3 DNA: TGTGCCAGCAGCTTAGATAGTGCGGGAAGGTACACTGAAGCTTTCTTT
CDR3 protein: CASSLDSAGRYTEAFF

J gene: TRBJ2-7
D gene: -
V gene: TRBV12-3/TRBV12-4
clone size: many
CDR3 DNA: TGTGCCAGCAGTTTAGATACTAGCTACTCCTACGAGCAGTACTTC
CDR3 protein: CASSLDTSYSYEQYF

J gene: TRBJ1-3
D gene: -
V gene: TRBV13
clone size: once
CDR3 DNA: TGTGCCAGCAGCTTAGGCAGGGGACTAGGAAACACCATATATTTT
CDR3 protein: CASSLGRGLGNTIYF

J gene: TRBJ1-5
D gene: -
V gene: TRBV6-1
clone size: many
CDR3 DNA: TGTGCCAGCGGGCGGTATAGCAATCAGCCCCAGCATTTT
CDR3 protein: CASGRYSNQPQHF

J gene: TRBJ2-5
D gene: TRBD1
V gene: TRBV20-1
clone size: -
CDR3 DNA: TGCAGTACCAGCAAATACAGGGGCGGGGAGACCCAGTACTTC
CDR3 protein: CSTSKYRGGETQYF

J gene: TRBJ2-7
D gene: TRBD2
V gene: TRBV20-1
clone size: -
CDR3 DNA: TGCAGTGCTGCGGGACTAGCGGGAGGTGTCTACGAGCAGTACTTC
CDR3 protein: CSAAGLAGGVYEQYF

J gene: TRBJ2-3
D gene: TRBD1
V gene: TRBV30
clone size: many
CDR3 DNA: TGTGCCAGTCGGACAGGGCGAGTCACGCAGTATTTT
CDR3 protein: CASRTGRVTQYF

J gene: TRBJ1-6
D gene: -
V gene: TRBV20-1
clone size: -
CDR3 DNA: TGCAGTGCTGGAGGGGGTTCCCACAATAATTCACCCCTCCACTTT
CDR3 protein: CSAGGGSHNNSPLHF

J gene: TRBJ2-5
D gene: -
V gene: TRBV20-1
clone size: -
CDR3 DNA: TGCAGTGCTAGTAACCGACTACTACAAGAGACCCAGTACTTC
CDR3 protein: CSASNRLLQETQYF